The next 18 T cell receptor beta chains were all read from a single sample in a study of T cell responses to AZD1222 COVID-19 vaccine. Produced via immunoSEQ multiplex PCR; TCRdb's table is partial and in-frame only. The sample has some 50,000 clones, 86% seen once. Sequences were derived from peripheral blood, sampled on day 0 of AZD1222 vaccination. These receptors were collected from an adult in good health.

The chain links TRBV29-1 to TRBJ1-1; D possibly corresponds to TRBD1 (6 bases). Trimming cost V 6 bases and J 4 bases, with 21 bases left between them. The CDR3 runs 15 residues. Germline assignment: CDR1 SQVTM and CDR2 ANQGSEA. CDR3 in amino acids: CSVQRGIEGTTEAFF. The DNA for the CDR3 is TGCAGCGTCCAGAGGGGGATTGAAGGGACCACTGAAGCTTTCTTT.

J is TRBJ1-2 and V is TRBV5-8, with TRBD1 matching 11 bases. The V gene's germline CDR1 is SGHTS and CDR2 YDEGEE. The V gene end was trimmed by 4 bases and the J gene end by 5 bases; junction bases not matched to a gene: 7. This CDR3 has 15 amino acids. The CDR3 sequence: CASSPWTGGLYGYTF. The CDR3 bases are TGTGCCAGCAGCCCCTGGACAGGGGGCCTTTATGGCTACACCTTC.

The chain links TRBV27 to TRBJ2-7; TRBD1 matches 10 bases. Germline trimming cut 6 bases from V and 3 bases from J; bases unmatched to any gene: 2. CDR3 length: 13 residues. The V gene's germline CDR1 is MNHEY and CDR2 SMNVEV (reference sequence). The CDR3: CASRWTGGYEQYF. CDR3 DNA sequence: TGTGCCAGCAGATGGACAGGGGGCTACGAGCAGTACTTC.

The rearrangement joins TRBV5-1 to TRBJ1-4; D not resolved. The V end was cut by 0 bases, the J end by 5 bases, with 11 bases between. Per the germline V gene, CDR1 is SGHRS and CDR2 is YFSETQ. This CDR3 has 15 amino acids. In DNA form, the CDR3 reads TGCGCCAGCAGCTTGGGGTACGGAGCGAATGAAAAACTGTTTTTT. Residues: CASSLGYGANEKLFF.

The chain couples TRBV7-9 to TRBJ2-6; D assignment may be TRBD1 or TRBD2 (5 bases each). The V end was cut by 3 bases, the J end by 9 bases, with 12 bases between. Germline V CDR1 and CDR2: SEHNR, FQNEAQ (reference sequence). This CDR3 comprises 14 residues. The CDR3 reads CASSFSQAGNVLTF. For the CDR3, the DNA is TGTGCCAGCAGCTTTTCACAGGCGGGCAACGTCCTGACTTTC.

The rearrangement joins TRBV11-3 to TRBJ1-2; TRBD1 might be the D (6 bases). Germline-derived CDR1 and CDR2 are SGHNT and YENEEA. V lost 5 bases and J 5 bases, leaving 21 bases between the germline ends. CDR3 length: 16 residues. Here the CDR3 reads CASSVKTRDKVYGYTF. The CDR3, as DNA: TGTGCCAGCAGCGTAAAAACACGGGACAAGGTTTATGGCTACACCTTC.

CDR3 coding DNA: TGTGCCAGCAGTTACCGTCAGGGCTACGAGCAGTACTTC. Its translation: CASSYRQGYEQYF. The chain uses TRBV6-5 and TRBJ2-7; D is perhaps TRBD1 (5 bases). The CDR3 runs 13 residues. The V gene lost 2 bases and the J gene lost 3 bases, with 8 bases spanning the gap. Germline-derived CDR1 and CDR2 are MNHEY and SVGAGI.

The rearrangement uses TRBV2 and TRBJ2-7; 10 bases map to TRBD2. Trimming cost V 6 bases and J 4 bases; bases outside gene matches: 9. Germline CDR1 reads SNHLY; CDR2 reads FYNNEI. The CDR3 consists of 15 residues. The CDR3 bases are TGTGCCAGCAGGGCTGAATTAGCGGGAGGTTACGAGCAGTACTTC. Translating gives CASRAELAGGYEQYF.

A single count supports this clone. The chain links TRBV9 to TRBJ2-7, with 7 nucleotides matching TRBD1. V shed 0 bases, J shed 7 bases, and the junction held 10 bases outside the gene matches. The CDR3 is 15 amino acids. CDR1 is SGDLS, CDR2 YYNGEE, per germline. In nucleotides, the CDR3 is TGTGCCAGCAGCGTAGAGGGGGCGTCGATGAGGGAGCAGTACTTC. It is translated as CASSVEGASMREQYF.

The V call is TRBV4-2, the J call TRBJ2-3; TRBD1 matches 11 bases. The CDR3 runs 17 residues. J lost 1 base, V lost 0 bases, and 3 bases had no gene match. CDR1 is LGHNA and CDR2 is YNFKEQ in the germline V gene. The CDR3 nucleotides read TGTGCCAGCAGCCAAGAAGGACAGGGGGCGGGCACAGATACGCAGTATTTT. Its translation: CASSQEGQGAGTDTQYF.

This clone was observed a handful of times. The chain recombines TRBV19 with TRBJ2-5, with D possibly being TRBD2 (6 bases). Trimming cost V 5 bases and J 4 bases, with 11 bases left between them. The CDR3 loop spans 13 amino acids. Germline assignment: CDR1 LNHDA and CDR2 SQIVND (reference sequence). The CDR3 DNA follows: TGTGCCAGTAGTTCCGGGCGGGGAGAGACCCAGTACTTC. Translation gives CASSSGRGETQYF.

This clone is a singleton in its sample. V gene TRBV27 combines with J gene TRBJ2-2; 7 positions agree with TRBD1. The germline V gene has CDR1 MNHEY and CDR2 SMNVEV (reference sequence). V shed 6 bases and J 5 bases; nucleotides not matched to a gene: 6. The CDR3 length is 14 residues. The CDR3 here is CASSPDRVTGELFF. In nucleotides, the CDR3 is TGTGCCAGCAGCCCAGACAGGGTGACCGGGGAGCTGTTTTTT.

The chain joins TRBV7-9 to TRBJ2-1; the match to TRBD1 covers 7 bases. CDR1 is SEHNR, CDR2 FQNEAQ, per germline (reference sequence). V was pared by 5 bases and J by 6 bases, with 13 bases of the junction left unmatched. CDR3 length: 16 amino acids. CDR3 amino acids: CASSESYRGYGNEQFF. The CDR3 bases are TGTGCCAGCAGCGAAAGTTACAGGGGTTATGGCAATGAGCAGTTCTTC. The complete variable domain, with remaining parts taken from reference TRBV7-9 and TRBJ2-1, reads DTGVSQNPRHKITKRGQNVTFRCDPISEHNRLYWYRQTLGQGPEFLTYFQNEAQLEKSRLLSDRFSAERPKGSFSTLEIQRTEQGDSAMYLCASSESYRGYGNEQFFGPGTRLTVL.

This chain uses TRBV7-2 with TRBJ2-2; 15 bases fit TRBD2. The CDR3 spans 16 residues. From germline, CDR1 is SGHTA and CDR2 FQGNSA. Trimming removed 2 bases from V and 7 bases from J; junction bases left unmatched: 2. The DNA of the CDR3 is TGTGCCAGCAGCTTAATGGGACTAGCGGGAGGCGGGGAGCTGTTTTTT. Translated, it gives CASSLMGLAGGGELFF.

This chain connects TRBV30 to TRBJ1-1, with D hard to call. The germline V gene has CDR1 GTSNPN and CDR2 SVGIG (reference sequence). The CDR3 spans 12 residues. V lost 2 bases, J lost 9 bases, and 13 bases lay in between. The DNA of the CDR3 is TGTGCCTGGAGTACTTCTTTGCAGAAAGCTTTCTTT. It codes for CAWSTSLQKAFF.

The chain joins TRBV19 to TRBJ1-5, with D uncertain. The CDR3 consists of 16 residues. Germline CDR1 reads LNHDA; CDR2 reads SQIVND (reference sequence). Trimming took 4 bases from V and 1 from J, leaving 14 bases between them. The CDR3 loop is CASSTYRAQSNQPQHF. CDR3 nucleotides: TGTGCCAGTAGTACATATAGGGCGCAGAGCAATCAGCCCCAGCATTTT.

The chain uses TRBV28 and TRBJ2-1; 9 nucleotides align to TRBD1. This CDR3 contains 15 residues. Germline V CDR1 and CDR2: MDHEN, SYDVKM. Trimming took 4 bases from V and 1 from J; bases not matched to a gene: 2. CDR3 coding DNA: TGTGCCAGCAGTTCCGGGACAGGGTCCTACAATGAGCAGTTCTTC. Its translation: CASSSGTGSYNEQFF.

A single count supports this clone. CDR3 amino acids: CASSLADRGYGEKLFF. The CDR3 coding sequence is TGTGCCAGCAGCTTAGCTGATCGGGGATATGGTGAAAAACTGTTTTTT. The V gene is TRBV7-8, the J gene TRBJ1-4; D not certain. CDR3 length equals 16 residues. Germline V gene data show CDR1 as SGHVS and CDR2 as FQNEAQ. The V end was cut by 0 bases, the J end by 7 bases, with 15 bases between.